One sample yielded the 6 T cell receptor beta chains listed below, sequenced in a study of human T cells and chemical hapten exposure. The time point is: patch test 1, 2 weeks after DPC sensitization. The treatment was: therapeutic diphenylcyclopropenone sensitization with weekly scalp DPC. TCRdb reanalysed the RACE reads using MiXCR and keeps one entry per CDR3 protein. The profile covers 300,000 to 400,000 distinct CDR3 sequences, with 5.5% to 8% appearing a single time and about 8% taken by the ten largest. The sequencing used whole blood, collected in connection with sensitization to the hapten diphenylcyclopropenone (DPC). Every receptor here comes from a young woman with alopecia areata. Some clones in this sample may be carry-over from other donors' samples.

This clonotype was detected only a few times. The rearrangement uses TRBV10-3 and TRBJ2-3; TRBD2 matches 11 bases. V was clipped by 10 bases and J by 3 bases; unmatched bases: 3. This CDR3 comprises 13 residues. Per the germline V gene, CDR1 is ENHRY and CDR2 is SYGVKD. CDR3 amino acids: CATTSGGTDTQYF. Written as DNA, the CDR3 is TGTGCCACAACTAGCGGGGGAACAGATACGCAGTATTTT.

This clonotype was detected only a few times. In DNA, the CDR3 is TGTGCCATCAGTGAGTCTGGCGGCAACCCCTACGAGCAGTACTTC. Protein: CAISESGGNPYEQYF. The V call is TRBV10-3, the J call TRBJ2-7; D is uncertain. V dropped 0 bases and J dropped 2 bases, with 11 bases sitting between them. Germline-derived CDR1 and CDR2 are ENHRY and SYGVKD. The CDR3 spans 15 residues.

V usage is TRBV28 and J usage is TRBJ2-7; D is possibly TRBD1 or TRBD2 (5 bases each). Germline values: CDR1 MDHEN, CDR2 SYDVKM. V lost 3 bases to trimming and J lost 0 bases, with 9 bases between them. There are 14 residues in the CDR3. CDR3 region: CASSLGTFSYEQYF. CDR3 nucleotide sequence: TGTGCCAGCAGTTTGGGGACCTTCTCCTACGAGCAGTACTTC. The entire variable domain, with the rest obtained from reference TRBV28 and TRBJ2-7, is as follows: DVKVTQSSRYLVKRTGEKVFLECVQDMDHENMFWYRQDPGLGLRLIYFSYDVKMKEKGDIPEGYSVSREKKERFSLILESASTNQTSMYLCASSLGTFSYEQYFGPGTRLTVT.

The chain joins TRBV20-1 to TRBJ1-4; D gene uncertain. The germline gives CDR1 DFQATT, CDR2 SNEGSKA (reference sequence). Trimming removed 5 bases at V and 2 bases at J, with 15 bases between. The CDR3 covers 15 residues. The CDR3 spells CSAAQTYSTNEKLFF. The CDR3 bases are TGCAGTGCTGCCCAAACCTACTCCACTAATGAAAAACTGTTTTTT.

This clonotype appeared many times. The chain uses TRBV6-5 and TRBJ2-1, with D hard to call. Looked up from germline, CDR1 is MNHEY and CDR2 is SVGAGI. CDR3 length equals 16 residues. Trimming cost V 4 bases and J 0 bases, with 13 bases left between them. Written as DNA, the CDR3 is TGTGCCAGCAGTTCGTGGACGGAGAGCTCCTACAATGAGCAGTTCTTC. Translation gives CASSSWTESSYNEQFF.

This chain joins TRBV27 and TRBJ1-1; D unclear. V was clipped by 6 bases and J by 6 bases, with 17 bases between them. CDR1 is MNHEY and CDR2 is SMNVEV in the germline V gene (reference sequence). The CDR3 runs to 14 residues. As DNA, the CDR3 is TGTGCCAGCAGCAGTACTGGGAGTCTGGCTGAAGCTTTCTTT. Translation: CASSSTGSLAEAFF.